This TCR beta chain derives from a study of shared clonotypes between healthy human individuals. Regarding this clone: Its antigen is undetermined.

The data were produced by immunoSEQ multiplex PCR, yet TCRdb's version contains in-frame clones alone and is incomplete. The sample carries about 95,000 clones, around two thirds recorded once. Trimming cost V 6 bases and J 3 bases; bases outside gene matches: 0. The CDR3 is 13 residues long. Germline V gene sequence: CDR1 LNHDA, CDR2 SQIVND (reference sequence). General study points: What rarefaction showed was incomplete sorted-subset sequencing despite large depth.

Sequenced sample: memory CD8+ T cells sorted from blood. Specified subset: CD45RO+ cells pooled with CCR7-negative TemRA cells. This rearrangement joins TRBV19 to TRBJ2-3, with TRBD1 matching over 10 bases. This clonotype was obtained from a man between 25 and 39 years old in good health. CDR3 nucleotide sequence: TGTGCCAGTAGGGACAGGGGGACAGATACGCAGTATTTT. Encoded protein: CASRDRGTDTQYF.